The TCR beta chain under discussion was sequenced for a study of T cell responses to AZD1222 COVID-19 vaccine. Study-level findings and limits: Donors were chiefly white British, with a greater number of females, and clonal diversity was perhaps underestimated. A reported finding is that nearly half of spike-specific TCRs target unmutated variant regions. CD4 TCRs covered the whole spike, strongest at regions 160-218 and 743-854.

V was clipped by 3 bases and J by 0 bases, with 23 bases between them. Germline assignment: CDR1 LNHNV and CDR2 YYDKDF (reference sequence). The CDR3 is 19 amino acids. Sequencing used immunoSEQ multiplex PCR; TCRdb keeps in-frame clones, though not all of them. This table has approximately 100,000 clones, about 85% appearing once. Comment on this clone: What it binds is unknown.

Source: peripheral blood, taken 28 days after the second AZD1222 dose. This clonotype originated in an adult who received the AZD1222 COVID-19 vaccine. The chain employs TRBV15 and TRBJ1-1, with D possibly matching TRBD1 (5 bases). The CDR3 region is CATSSELPGTVFMNTEAFF. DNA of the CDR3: TGTGCCACCAGCAGCGAACTTCCGGGGACGGTTTTTATGAACACTGAAGCTTTCTTT.